This T cell receptor beta chain was captured by sequencing in a study of T cell responses to AZD1222 COVID-19 vaccine (dated by TCRdb to the early 2020s). Context from the whole study: AZD1222 recipients with second doses at about 4 weeks or about 12 weeks were pooled, because spike-specific TCR depth and breadth did not differ between schedules. TCR sequencing covered 230 to 250 trial participants: approximately 200 given two doses of AZD1222 and around 25 given two doses of MenACWY control vaccine. Trial participants were enrolled into age subgroups of 18-55, 56-69 and 70-plus years, which contained approximately 150, 28 and 58 TCR-sequenced participants, respectively. Results and caveats for the whole study, not just this receptor: Because no day 14 peak-response samples were available, repertoires were characterized only after the peak T cell response. In the small 56-69-year group, the increase in depth fell short of significance, most likely because of low power. After two AZD1222 doses, both the breadth and the depth of spike-specific TCRs were significantly higher than at day 0 and than in MenACWY recipients. Participants were mostly white British and included more females than males, and it was suggested by the authors that clonal diversity may have been underestimated. Reportedly, close to half of the unique spike-specific TCRs recognized epitopes lying outside the regions that are mutated in the B.1.351 and B.1.1.7 variants. Conclusions about previously exposed vaccinees are limited because only six or seven AZD1222 recipients were SARS-CoV-2 seropositive at baseline. Vaccine-associated CD4 TCRs spanned the whole spike protein, with dominant responses in regions 160-218 and 743-854.

The CDR3 sequence holds 11 residues, the cysteine and phenylalanine included. Only the CDR3 DNA stays, 33 bases, in frame from base 1. The V end loses 6 bases and the J end loses 4 bases, and a stretch of 6 bases separates them. The time point label corresponds to: baseline before first vaccination. Vaccinee samples came from UK trials COV001 and COV002, including a single-blind randomized controlled phase 2/3 trial of AZD1222 (ChAdOx1 nCoV-19) in healthy adults. For TCRbeta chain sequencing, PBMC samples from trial participants were taken at day 0 and at day 28 after the second dose. For this clone: Its specific antigen is unknown. No quality values exist for individual bases; no much larger clone is one base distant.

The CDR3 regions of human TCRbeta chains were analyzed by immunosequencing. In the source study's methods: TCRs in the repertoires were compared against a reference library of SARS-CoV-2-specific TCRs that had been generated with the MIRA antigen-specificity platform. Breadth meant the fraction of unique TCRs that were SARS-CoV-2-associated, whereas depth meant the fraction of total T cells that were SARS-CoV-2-associated. Each spike-specific TCR was assigned to its reactive spike region and to a CD4 or CD8 class using the MIRA data. Log10-transformed breadth and depth values were compared by one-way ANOVA with Sidak's multiple comparisons tests. Drawn from immuneACCESS, this table holds only the in-frame rearrangements with V and J called that TCRdb kept. Clones are partly lost; checked studies trace under half to an unresolved V gene and leave the rest unexplained. Clone size and V and J calls were adopted from that table, with D and trimming inferred from the DNA. This sample is represented by 99,000 or so clones; around 89% of them were singletons. The top ten clones comprise 7% to 10% of the sample.

This receptor was identified in an adult in good health. The rearranged segments are TRBV12-3 or TRBV12-4 and TRBJ1-1; the D gene cannot be named for sure. Sequenced material: peripheral blood, taken on day 0 of AZD1222 vaccination. The CDR3 region reads CASRRVTEAFF. The nucleotides read TGTGCCAGCAGGCGGGTCACTGAAGCTTTCTTT.